Detailed here is one T cell receptor (beta chain). The sample belongs to a study of technical replicates of blood from several donors. Assay used: immunoSEQ multiplex PCR; TCRdb lists only in-frame clones, some missing. Of roughly 13,000 clones in the sample, 84% were seen once. The CDR3 sequence is 14 residues long. The receptor was isolated from a human donor in good health. The chain recombines TRBV12-1 with TRBJ1-3; TRBD1 is the table's D call, not checked against the DNA. TRBV12-1 is a known pseudogene. The material sequenced was PBMCs. The CDR3 spells CASSLTGSGNTIYF. In DNA form, the CDR3 reads TGTGCCAGCAGCTTGACAGGGTCTGGAAACACCATATATTTT.